In its sample, the clone carrying this T cell receptor (beta chain) was seen a few times. Its target is unknown. As TCR cDNA was made by 5'RACE template switching, a universal primer site and UMIs were added. Each CDR3 protein is one row after TCRdb ran MiXCR on the 5' RACE reads. The sample yields approximately 130,000 distinct CDR3 sequences, around 15% seen once. The sample is drawn from a study of T cells after yellow fever vaccination. Study summary: Where fractions had low cell numbers, libraries were prepared from them with the SMART-Seq v4 Ultra Low Input RNA kit.

Study-level findings and limits: Subsequent to the booster, the majority of primary-vaccination clones reappeared (roughly 95% CD4, 88% CD8).

CDR3 length: 16 residues. The V segment lost 1 base and the J segment 3 bases; nucleotides outside the gene matches: 3. Germline CDR1 SEHNR, CDR2 FQNEAQ (reference sequence). Sequenced here: CD8+ T cells sorted from PBMCs, sampled 5 days after the yellow fever booster vaccination. The V call is TRBV7-9, the J call TRBJ2-1; 10 nucleotides line up with TRBD1. The clonotype originates from a young man who received the YFV17D yellow fever vaccine. CDR3 DNA: TGTGCCAGCAGCTTAGTGGGGACAGGGGTCTACAATGAGCAGTTCTTC. It translates to CASSLVGTGVYNEQFF.